A single sample is the source of the 32 T cell receptor beta chains below, sequenced in a study of blood T cell repertoires in COVID-19. The data were produced by immunoSEQ multiplex PCR, yet TCRdb's version contains in-frame clones alone and is incomplete. The sample carries about 66,000 clones, about 86% recorded once. Sequencing used peripheral blood. The receptor set was obtained from a man between 45 and 60 years old with active COVID-19.

The J gene is TRBJ2-1, the V gene TRBV7-8; 9 nucleotides match TRBD2. CDR1 and CDR2 from the germline V gene are SGHVS and FQNEAQ. The CDR3 extends over 16 amino acids. The V and J ends lost 5 bases and 4 bases, in that order; junction bases with no gene match: 9. The CDR3 DNA is TGTGCCAGCAGCGCGGGGGGGGAGGAGAGGTACAATGAGCAGTTCTTC. As protein: CASSAGGEERYNEQFF.

The rearrangement joins TRBV3-1 (or the pseudogene TRBV3-2) to TRBJ2-2; D perhaps matches TRBD1 (6 bases). CDR3 length: 12 residues. V lost 9 bases, J lost 10 bases, and 15 bases lay in between. Germline loops: CDR1 LGHDT, CDR2 YNNKEL (reference sequence). The CDR3 coding sequence is TGTGCCAGTAAACAGGGCGGGTTGGAGCTGTTTTTT. This sequence encodes CASKQGGLELFF.

This chain links TRBV7-2 with TRBJ1-2, with D perhaps matching TRBD1 (5 bases). The CDR3 is 11 amino acids. The V and J ends lost 5 bases and 8 bases respectively, with 9 bases between them. Looked up from germline, CDR1 is SGHTA and CDR2 is FQGNSA. The CDR3 loop reads CASSQGGGYTF. DNA of the CDR3: TGTGCCAGCAGCCAGGGAGGCGGCTACACCTTC.

The chain uses TRBV5-8 and TRBJ1-6, with TRBD1 identical over 10 bases. V shed 4 bases, J shed 6 bases, and the junction held 7 bases outside the gene matches. The CDR3 contains 16 residues. Germline-derived CDR1 and CDR2 are SGHTS and YDEGEE. The CDR3 is CASSPDRGHRNSPLHF. The CDR3 nucleotides are TGTGCCAGCAGCCCAGACAGGGGGCATCGTAATTCACCCCTCCACTTT. The whole variable domain, remainder taken from reference TRBV5-8 and TRBJ1-6, is EAGVTQSPTHLIKTRGQQATLRCSPISGHTSVYWYQQALGLGLQFLLWYDEGEERNRGNFPPRFSGRQFPNYSSELNVNALELEDSALYLCASSPDRGHRNSPLHFGNGTRLTVT.

The chain recombines TRBV18 with TRBJ2-7, with 7 bases lining up with TRBD1. CDR1 is KGHSH, CDR2 LQKENI, per germline. The CDR3 consists of 14 residues. The V segment lost 4 bases and the J segment 0 bases; nucleotides outside the gene matches: 3. The CDR3 DNA sequence: TGTGCCAGCTCACTCCGGGACAGCTCCTACGAGCAGTACTTC. Translation: CASSLRDSSYEQYF.

This chain links TRBV9 with TRBJ2-1, with TRBD2 matching over 10 bases. CDR1 is SGDLS and CDR2 is YYNGEE in the germline V gene. V shed 0 bases and J 8 bases; nucleotides not matched to a gene: 20. This CDR3 is 20 amino acids long. The CDR3 loop reads CASSVVNEREGQAGGYEQFF. In DNA, the CDR3 is TGTGCCAGCAGCGTAGTCAATGAGCGGGAGGGCCAAGCGGGGGGCTATGAGCAGTTCTTC.

This clone was seen more than once but under ten times. This chain links TRBV19 with TRBJ2-7; possibly TRBD2 for D (6 bases). This CDR3 region has 13 residues. The germline CDR1 and CDR2 sequences are LNHDA and SQIVND (reference sequence). Trimming took off 7 bases at V and 0 bases at J, with 10 bases between the two ends. This CDR3 is CASKKDYSYEQYV. DNA for the CDR3: TGTGCCAGTAAAAAGGACTACTCCTACGAGCAGTACGTC.

This clone was seen once. V usage is TRBV5-1 and J usage is TRBJ1-6; 7 positions match TRBD1. Per germline, CDR1 SGHRS and CDR2 YFSETQ. After removal of 4 bases from V and 15 bases from J, the junction contained 16 bases not matched to a gene. The CDR3 is 15 amino acids. The CDR3 DNA reads as TGCGCCAGCAGCCACGGGGGCGGGACAGATAACATCCTCCACTTT. Protein sequence: CASSHGGGTDNILHF.

V is TRBV15 and J is TRBJ2-7, with TRBD2 identical over 9 bases. Looked up from germline, CDR1 is LNHNV and CDR2 is YYDKDF (reference sequence). The CDR3 totals 18 residues. J gave up 5 bases and V 0 bases, and 14 bases lay outside the gene matches. CDR3 sequence: CATSRDRGGGRGRNEQYF. In DNA, the CDR3 is TGTGCCACCAGCAGAGATAGAGGGGGCGGGAGGGGTCGGAACGAGCAGTACTTC.

V gene TRBV11-2 combines with J gene TRBJ1-2; 8 bases map to TRBD1. Looked up from germline, CDR1 is SGHAT and CDR2 is FQNNGV. The CDR3 consists of 16 residues. V was pared by 2 bases and J by 4 bases, with 9 bases of the junction left unmatched. In DNA, the CDR3 is TGTGCCAGCAGCTTAACCAGGGGGCGCCCCCCCTATGGCTACACCTTC. Translation gives CASSLTRGRPPYGYTF.

The genes are TRBV5-1 and TRBJ2-3; D unresolved. The CDR3 is 14 amino acids. Looked up from germline, CDR1 is SGHRS and CDR2 is YFSETQ. Trimming took 2 bases from V and 6 from J, leaving 13 bases between them. CDR3 protein: CASSFRGDSDTQYF. The CDR3 DNA reads TGCGCCAGCAGCTTCAGAGGAGATTCGGATACGCAGTATTTT.

The gene calls are TRBV9 and TRBJ2-3; 8 bases map to TRBD2. The V gene's germline CDR1 is SGDLS and CDR2 YYNGEE. CDR3 length: 15 residues. With 5 bases clipped from V and 1 base from J, the junction kept 6 bases outside the gene matches. CDR3 nucleotide sequence: TGTGCCAGCAGAACTGGGACTAGTCGCACAGATACGCAGTATTTT. It is translated as CASRTGTSRTDTQYF.

This chain uses TRBV4-1 with TRBJ1-2, with 7 bases that match TRBD1. The CDR3 consists of 16 residues. The V and J ends lost 3 bases and 3 bases, in that order; junction bases with no gene match: 10. Germline V gene lookup returns CDR1 MGHRA and CDR2 YSYEKL. This CDR3 reads CASSQDPTGSDYGYTF. The DNA of the CDR3 is TGCGCCAGCAGCCAGGATCCGACAGGGAGCGACTATGGCTACACCTTC.

J is TRBJ1-1 and V is TRBV29-1; 9 bases line up with TRBD1. CDR1 and CDR2 from the germline V gene are SQVTM and ANQGSEA. V was clipped by 6 bases and J by 2 bases; unmatched bases: 7. This CDR3 is built from 14 residues. This CDR3 is CSVVNRGPNTEAFF. The CDR3 DNA reads as TGCAGCGTCGTAAACAGGGGGCCAAACACTGAAGCTTTCTTT.

V and J are TRBV6-6 and TRBJ1-3, with 9 bases lining up with TRBD1. Losses at the gene ends were 6 bases for V and 0 bases for J; bases not matched to a gene: 0. Germline CDR1 and CDR2: MNHNY and SVGAGI (reference sequence). The CDR3 is made up of 14 amino acids. The CDR3 spells CASRGQGSGNTIYF. The CDR3 DNA follows: TGTGCCAGCAGGGGACAGGGCTCTGGAAACACCATATATTTT.

The chain is built from TRBV5-1 and TRBJ2-2; TRBD1 matches 8 bases. Trimming at V came to 7 bases and at J to 2 bases, leaving 1 base not matched to a gene. The CDR3 has 13 residues. Germline CDR1 is SGHRS and CDR2 is YFSETQ. In nucleotides, the CDR3 is TGCGCCAGCCAGGGGGCAAACACCGGGGAGCTGTTTTTT. It yields the protein CASQGANTGELFF. Drawing the rest from reference TRBV5-1 and TRBJ2-2, the complete variable domain is KAGVTQTPRYLIKTRGQQVTLSCSPISGHRSVSWYQQTPGQGLQFLFEYFSETQRNKGNFPGRFSGRQFSNSRSEMNVSTLELGDSALYLCASQGANTGELFFGEGSRLTVL.

This chain connects TRBV6-5 to TRBJ1-5; D is unclear. This CDR3 region has 14 residues. Germline CDR1 and CDR2: MNHEY and SVGAGI. V was pared by 2 bases and J by 6 bases, with 11 bases between. The CDR3 reads CASSYGRVGQPQHF. CDR3 coding DNA: TGTGCCAGCAGTTACGGGAGGGTCGGTCAGCCCCAGCATTTT.

This clone was detected only a few times. The J gene is TRBJ2-6, the V gene TRBV4-1; 8 bases are a match to TRBD1. The germline V gene encodes CDR1 MGHRA and CDR2 YSYEKL. The CDR3 has 19 residues. V lost 1 base and J lost 0; bases outside the gene matches: 8. The CDR3 loop reads CASSQGGTGFSSGANVLTF. As DNA, the CDR3 is TGCGCCAGCAGCCAAGGAGGGACAGGATTTTCCTCTGGGGCCAACGTCCTGACTTTC.

V and J are TRBV11-3 and TRBJ2-7; 13 nucleotides line up with TRBD2. Per germline, CDR1 SGHNT and CDR2 YENEEA. V shed 1 base, J shed 5 bases, and the junction held 5 bases outside the gene matches. The CDR3 runs 16 residues. This CDR3 is CASSLGGLAGSDEQYV. CDR3 nucleotide sequence: TGTGCCAGCAGCTTAGGGGGACTAGCGGGATCTGACGAGCAGTACGTC.

This CDR3 is CASSSRVGYNEQFF. The DNA of the CDR3 is TGTGCCAGCTCCTCCAGGGTCGGCTACAATGAGCAGTTCTTC. This rearrangement joins TRBV18 to TRBJ2-1; tentative D call: TRBD1 (5 bases). The CDR3 is 14 amino acids. In germline, CDR1 is KGHSH, CDR2 LQKENI. The V and J ends lost 6 bases and 3 bases respectively, with 12 bases between them.

This chain links TRBV19 with TRBJ1-6; 10 bases line up with TRBD1. CDR1 and CDR2 (germline): LNHDA, SQIVND (reference sequence). The CDR3 contains 14 residues. V lost 5 bases and J lost 7; bases outside the gene matches: 2. CDR3 nucleotide sequence: TGTGCCAGTAGTTGGGGACAGGGGAATTCACCCCTCCACTTT. Translated, it gives CASSWGQGNSPLHF.

This clone showed up just once. V gene TRBV19 combines with J gene TRBJ2-2; TRBD1 is a possible D gene (5 bases). CDR1 is LNHDA and CDR2 is SQIVND in the germline V gene (reference sequence). The ends were cut back, 5 bases at V and 6 bases at J, with 13 bases in the middle. The CDR3 sequence is 14 residues long. The CDR3 DNA reads as TGTGCCAGTAGTGGTCAGGGCAGGGCCGGGGAGCTGTTTTTT. Its protein is CASSGQGRAGELFF.

The rearrangement links TRBV3-1 (or the pseudogene TRBV3-2) to TRBJ2-7; TRBD2 matches at 9 bases. The CDR3 has 16 amino acids. CDR1 is LGHDT, CDR2 YNNKEL, per germline (reference sequence). V lost 3 bases and J lost 2; bases outside the gene matches: 8. Here the CDR3 DNA reads TGTGCCAGCAGCCAGGGCGCGGGAGGGTCCACCTACGAGCAGTACGTC. As protein: CASSQGAGGSTYEQYV.

The V call is TRBV18, the J call TRBJ2-5; 12 nucleotides match TRBD2. Germline-derived CDR1 and CDR2 are KGHSH and LQKENI. Germline trimming cut 6 bases from V and 4 bases from J; bases unmatched to any gene: 6. The CDR3 sequence is 15 residues long. CDR3 loop: CASSPTSGRPETQYF. CDR3 coding DNA: TGTGCCAGCTCCCCTACTAGCGGGAGGCCAGAGACCCAGTACTTC. The whole variable domain, filled in from reference TRBV18 and TRBJ2-5, reads NAGVMQNPRHLVRRRGQEARLRCSPMKGHSHVYWYRQLPEEGLKFMVYLQKENIIDESGMPKERFSAEFPKEGPSILRIQQVVRGDSAAYFCASSPTSGRPETQYFGPGTRLLVL.

The chain has TRBV27 and TRBJ1-2; 7 bases agree with TRBD1. J lost 7 bases, V lost 3 bases, and 14 bases had no gene match. From germline, CDR1 is MNHEY and CDR2 SMNVEV (reference sequence). This CDR3 contains 16 residues. The CDR3 region is CASSFRDRISLSGYTF. Here the CDR3 DNA reads TGTGCCAGCAGTTTCAGGGACAGAATTTCCTTGTCTGGCTACACCTTC.

The V call is TRBV18, the J call TRBJ1-4; TRBD1 is a possible D gene (6 bases). The V and J ends lost 3 bases and 5 bases respectively, with 13 bases between them. CDR1 is KGHSH, CDR2 LQKENI, per germline. The CDR3 consists of 15 residues. The CDR3 DNA sequence: TGTGCCAGCTCACCGCTCACAGGGCAGAATGAAAAACTGTTTTTT. It encodes CASSPLTGQNEKLFF.

V usage is TRBV19 and J usage is TRBJ2-1, with D tentatively TRBD1 (7 bases). The CDR3 has 14 amino acids. CDR1 is LNHDA, CDR2 SQIVND, per germline (reference sequence). The V end lost 7 bases, the J end lost 9 bases, and 19 bases lay between the germline ends. CDR3 amino acids: CASNWGQRAGEQFF. The CDR3, as DNA: TGTGCCAGTAATTGGGGACAGCGAGCGGGTGAGCAGTTCTTC.

The chain carries TRBV25-1 and TRBJ1-2, with TRBD1 matching 11 bases. After removal of 3 bases from V and 5 bases from J, the junction contained 11 bases not matched to a gene. CDR1 MGHDK and CDR2 SYGVNS come from the germline V gene. The CDR3 has 17 residues. CDR3 nucleotides: TGTGCCAGCAGTGATTCATCAGGACAGGGGGCGGGTTATGGCTACACCTTC. Translated: CASSDSSGQGAGYGYTF.

This chain joins TRBV6-1 and TRBJ1-5; TRBD1 agrees at 9 bases. The V gene end was trimmed by 4 bases and the J gene end by 3 bases; junction bases not matched to a gene: 16. Germline CDR1 reads MNHNS; CDR2 reads SASEGT. This CDR3 has 19 amino acids. CDR3 in DNA: TGTGCCAGCAGTGGCCAGTCCCGGGACAGGGCCGGCCACAATCAGCCCCAGCATTTT. This gives the protein CASSGQSRDRAGHNQPQHF.

This chain links TRBV4-1 with TRBJ1-2; 7 bases match TRBD1. CDR1 is MGHRA, CDR2 YSYEKL, per germline. The CDR3 is 14 amino acids. With 1 base clipped from V and 4 bases from J, the junction kept 3 bases outside the gene matches. The CDR3 DNA reads as TGCGCCAGCAGCCAAGCAGGGACAGCCTATGGCTACACCTTC. Residues: CASSQAGTAYGYTF.

V gene TRBV5-6 combines with J gene TRBJ2-7, with 10 bases that match TRBD2. Germline CDR1 SGHDT, CDR2 YYEEEE. J gave up 7 bases and V 3 bases, and 7 bases lay outside the gene matches. The CDR3 extends over 14 amino acids. Written as DNA, the CDR3 is TGTGCCAGCAGCTCAGCGGGAGGGCCCAGGGAGCAGTACGTC. Protein sequence: CASSSAGGPREQYV.

The V and J genes are TRBV7-3 and TRBJ2-3; D is perhaps TRBD1 (6 bases). Germline assignment: CDR1 SGHTA and CDR2 FQGTGA. Trimming stripped 2 bases from V and 5 bases from J, with 11 bases between. The CDR3 is 14 residues long. CDR3 nucleotide sequence: TGTGCCAGCAGCTTAGTAGGGGGTGTAGATACGCAGTATTTT. This encodes CASSLVGGVDTQYF.